Following are 20 T cell receptor beta chains from one sample sequenced in a study of blood T cell repertoires in COVID-19. The method was immunoSEQ multiplex PCR; TCRdb's version includes in-frame clones alone and lacks a portion of them. The repertoire holds approximately 190,000 clones, with about 80% as singletons. Material: PBMCs or T cells enriched from blood (not recorded which). These receptors were collected from a man between 40 and 49 years old who had recovered from COVID-19.

CDR3 protein: CASSPGQGVIGNTIYF. CDR3 in DNA: TGTGCCAGCAGCCCAGGACAGGGTGTAATTGGAAACACCATATATTTT. V is TRBV6-6 and J is TRBJ1-3, with TRBD1 matching over 8 bases. Germline assignment: CDR1 MNHNY and CDR2 SVGAGI (reference sequence). V shed 6 bases, J shed 3 bases, and the junction held 10 bases outside the gene matches. CDR3 length: 16 amino acids.

The chain uses TRBV10-3 and TRBJ1-2; D is unresolved. The germline CDR1 and CDR2 sequences are ENHRY and SYGVKD. Trimming pared 7 bases from V and 3 bases from J, leaving 15 bases between. The CDR3 contains 14 residues. CDR3 in amino acids: CAITETPGDYGYTF. The CDR3 DNA sequence: TGTGCCATCACAGAAACCCCAGGTGACTATGGCTACACCTTC.

In DNA, the CDR3 is TGTGCCAGCAGGGACAGGGGCAGCTCCTACGAGCAGTACTTC. Amino acids: CASRDRGSSYEQYF. The rearrangement joins TRBV2 to TRBJ2-7, with TRBD1 identical over 9 bases. V dropped 6 bases and J dropped 0; count of bases not matched to a gene: 3. The germline gives CDR1 SNHLY, CDR2 FYNNEI. There are 14 residues in the CDR3.

This sequence joins TRBV5-4 and TRBJ2-2; D might be TRBD2 (5 bases). CDR3 length equals 13 residues. V shed 0 bases and J shed 13 bases, with 13 bases lying between them. CDR1 SGHNT and CDR2 YYREEE come from the germline V gene (reference sequence). CDR3 amino acids: CASSLAADEGLFF. CDR3 sequence (DNA): TGTGCCAGCAGCTTGGCAGCGGACGAGGGGCTGTTTTTT. Based on the CDR3 plus reference TRBV5-4 and TRBJ2-2, the full variable domain is ETGVTQSPTHLIKTRGQQVTLRCSSQSGHNTVSWYQQALGQGPQFIFQYYREEENGRGNFPPRFSGLQFPNYSSELNVNALELDDSALYLCASSLAADEGLFFGEGSRLTVL.

V gene TRBV7-2 combines with J gene TRBJ2-3, with 9 bases identical to TRBD1. Germline loops: CDR1 SGHTA, CDR2 FQGNSA. The CDR3 extends over 14 amino acids. V was clipped by 7 bases and J by 2 bases; unmatched bases: 4. The CDR3, as DNA: TGTGCCAGCAAGGGACAGGGATACACAGATACGCAGTATTTT. It specifies CASKGQGYTDTQYF.

The chain combines TRBV5-8 with TRBJ1-1; D may be TRBD1 (6 bases). The CDR3 runs 16 residues. Germline assignment: CDR1 SGHTS and CDR2 YDEGEE. V lost 0 bases, J lost 1 base, and 13 bases lay in between. CDR3 protein: CASSLDGNRENTEAFF. CDR3 sequence (DNA): TGTGCCAGCAGCTTGGATGGGAACAGGGAGAACACTGAAGCTTTCTTT. Using reference TRBV5-8 and TRBJ1-1 for the parts outside the CDR3, the full variable domain is EAGVTQSPTHLIKTRGQQATLRCSPISGHTSVYWYQQALGLGLQFLLWYDEGEERNRGNFPPRFSGRQFPNYSSELNVNALELEDSALYLCASSLDGNRENTEAFFGQGTRLTVV.

This clone was counted only a few times. V usage is TRBV2 and J usage is TRBJ2-5, with a possible D match to TRBD1 (6 bases). This CDR3 has 14 amino acids. V lost 6 bases and J lost 6, with 17 bases in between. Germline V lookup: CDR1 SNHLY, CDR2 FYNNEI. For the CDR3, the DNA is TGTGCCAGCAGGAGGGCAGGGGTCCTCAAGACCCAGTACTTC. Amino acids: CASRRAGVLKTQYF. The entire variable domain, with the rest obtained from reference TRBV2 and TRBJ2-5, is as follows: EPEVTQTPSHQVTQMGQEVILRCVPISNHLYFYWYRQILGQKVEFLVSFYNNEISEKSEIFDDQFSVERPDGSNFTLKIRSTKLEDSAMYFCASRRAGVLKTQYFGPGTRLLVL.

Only one count was recorded for this clone. This chain joins TRBV12-3 or TRBV12-4 and TRBJ1-1; TRBD1 aligns across 8 bases. J was trimmed by 6 bases and V by 5 bases; bases with no gene match: 5. The CDR3 has 13 residues. In DNA form, the CDR3 reads TGTGCCAGCAGTCAGTACAGGGGGGCTGAAGCTTTCTTT. Translating gives CASSQYRGAEAFF.

For this clone: Its ends do not fully match the called genes, so a read error is possible. V gene TRBV18 combines with J gene TRBJ1-2, with TRBD1 matching over 7 bases. CDR3 size: 14 residues. The V gene's germline CDR1 is KGHSH and CDR2 LQKENI. DNA for the CDR3: TGTGCCAGCTCCCCACCGGGACAGATCTATGGCTACACCTTC. Translated: CASSPPGQIYGYTF.

V gene TRBV7-2 combines with J gene TRBJ2-2, with 7 bases identical to TRBD1. Germline V CDR1 and CDR2: SGHTA, FQGNSA. There are 16 residues in the CDR3. The junction had 4 bases not matched to a gene; V was cut back by 1 base and J by 2 bases. CDR3 sequence (DNA): TGTGCCAGCAGCTTAGTCCCAGGGGGAAACACCGGGGAGCTGTTTTTT. Its translation: CASSLVPGGNTGELFF.

Comments on this clone: Additional DNA sequences in this sample encode the identical CDR3. V and J are TRBV5-4 and TRBJ2-1; TRBD2 matches 11 bases. J lost 7 bases, V lost 2 bases, and 5 bases had no gene match. CDR3 size: 15 residues. Germline CDR1 is SGHNT and CDR2 is YYREEE (reference sequence). CDR3 region: CASSLGLAGGNEQFF. CDR3 in DNA: TGTGCCAGCAGCTTAGGGCTAGCGGGAGGTAATGAGCAGTTCTTC. The full variable domain, rest sourced from reference TRBV5-4 and TRBJ2-1, is ETGVTQSPTHLIKTRGQQVTLRCSSQSGHNTVSWYQQALGQGPQFIFQYYREEENGRGNFPPRFSGLQFPNYSSELNVNALELDDSALYLCASSLGLAGGNEQFFGPGTRLTVL.

In this sample, this clone turned up a few times. This chain joins TRBV7-8 and TRBJ2-7, with TRBD1 identical over 10 bases. Germline CDR1 SGHVS, CDR2 FQNEAQ. This CDR3 spans 14 amino acids. Germline trimming cut 5 bases from V and 6 bases from J; bases unmatched to any gene: 7. The CDR3 DNA follows: TGTGCCAGCAGCCAGAGGGACAGGGGAGGCGAGCAGTACTTC. Amino acids: CASSQRDRGGEQYF.

The chain employs TRBV3-1 (or the pseudogene TRBV3-2) and TRBJ1-2; possibly TRBD1 for D (5 bases). There are 13 residues in the CDR3. Germline values: CDR1 LGHDT, CDR2 YNNKEL (reference sequence). V dropped 4 bases and J dropped 8 bases, with 14 bases sitting between them. The CDR3 protein is CASSRSGAGGYTF. CDR3 nucleotides: TGTGCCAGCAGCCGATCTGGGGCTGGGGGCTACACCTTC.

The rearrangement uses TRBV6-2 or TRBV6-3 and TRBJ2-3, with TRBD2 identical over 8 bases. The CDR3 sequence is 17 residues long. J lost 3 bases, V lost 0 bases, and 8 bases had no gene match. CDR1 is MNHEY, CDR2 SVGEGT, per germline. The CDR3 DNA reads as TGTGCCAGCAGTTACTCGGTCTCGGGGGGGCGGACAGATACGCAGTATTTT. Its protein product is CASSYSVSGGRTDTQYF.

V and J are TRBV4-2 and TRBJ2-1; no reliable D call. The CDR3 covers 14 residues. The V and J ends lost 0 bases and 10 bases respectively, with 13 bases between them. Germline assignment: CDR1 LGHNA and CDR2 YNFKEQ. The CDR3 DNA sequence: TGTGCCAGCAGCCAAGATCCGTACAAACAGGAGCAGTTCTTC. This gives the protein CASSQDPYKQEQFF.

This clone was recorded once. The chain recombines TRBV18 with TRBJ2-7; a weak D match, TRBD2 (6 bases). V was cut by 3 bases and J by 3 bases, with 12 bases left in between. Per the germline V gene, CDR1 is KGHSH and CDR2 is LQKENI. This CDR3 has 14 residues. The CDR3 region is CASSPGRRGYEQYF. The CDR3 DNA sequence: TGTGCCAGCTCACCCGGCCGGCGGGGCTACGAGCAGTACTTC.

This sequence joins TRBV2 and TRBJ2-7; no firm D call. The V and J ends lost 3 bases and 4 bases respectively, with 10 bases between them. The CDR3 sequence is 13 residues long. CDR1 SNHLY and CDR2 FYNNEI come from the germline V gene. The CDR3 sequence is CASSELTRYEQYF. CDR3 DNA sequence: TGTGCCAGCAGTGAGTTGACAAGATACGAGCAGTACTTC.

The chain links TRBV7-8 to TRBJ1-6; the D gene is possibly TRBD1 (5 bases). The CDR3 sequence is 14 residues long. V shed 2 bases and J shed 7 bases, with 9 bases lying between them. CDR1 is SGHVS, CDR2 FQNEAQ, per germline. As DNA, the CDR3 is TGTGCCAGCAGCTTACCGGGACTAAATTCACCCCTCCACTTT. It codes for CASSLPGLNSPLHF.

The rearrangement joins TRBV5-3 to TRBJ2-1; TRBD2 aligns across 13 bases. TRBV5-3 is recorded as an ORF, its role being uncertain. The V gene end was trimmed by 0 bases and the J gene end by 5 bases; junction bases not matched to a gene: 5. The CDR3 spans 17 residues. CDR3 nucleotide sequence: TGTGCCAGAAGCTTGGAACTAGCGGGGGGGCCCAACAATGAGCAGTTCTTC. It codes for CARSLELAGGPNNEQFF.

This chain links TRBV29-1 with TRBJ1-2; tentative D call: TRBD1 (6 bases). The germline CDR1 and CDR2 sequences are SQVTM and ANQGSEA. This CDR3 spans 13 amino acids. The V gene lost 3 bases and the J gene lost 3 bases, with 11 bases spanning the gap. The CDR3 loop reads CSVDEGEDYGYTF. The CDR3, as DNA: TGCAGCGTTGACGAGGGGGAAGACTATGGCTACACCTTC.